These T cell receptor beta chains were read from a single sample in a study of CD8+ T cells in alopecia areata. Repertoires were generated with immunoSEQ multiplex PCR, while TCRdb's copy carries only in-frame clones and drops some. The sample comprises 160,000 or so clones, 67% of which are singletons, and roughly 10% rests with the top ten. The sequences come from CD8+ T cells sorted from blood, collected at week 0. These receptors all stem from a human donor with alopecia areata. Each CDR3 is given with its conserved first and last residue. A D gene is named only where the DNA matches it firmly. Clone size, where shown, is once, few, many, or a class for clones that have expanded.

CDR3	DNA	V	size	J	D
CASLAGAILQETQYF	TGTGCCAGCCTAGCGGGGGCGATACTCCAAGAGACCCAGTACTTC	TRBV2	.	TRBJ2-5	TRBD2
CSVRFWETGANVLTF	TGCAGCGTTAGGTTCTGGGAGACTGGGGCCAACGTCCTGACTTTC	TRBV29-1	medium-sized	TRBJ2-6	.
CASSFRTGSEAFF	TGTGCCAGCAGTTTCAGGACAGGGTCAGAAGCTTTCTTT	TRBV6-5	.	TRBJ1-1	TRBD1
CASRRQWRSPLHF	TGTGCCAGCAGAAGACAGTGGCGTTCACCCCTCCACTTT	TRBV25-1	.	TRBJ1-6	.
CASSTGRDDTQYF	TGTGCCAGCAGTACAGGGAGAGACGATACGCAGTATTTT	TRBV25-1	few	TRBJ2-3	.
CASSVELDRAVSGYTF	TGTGCCAGCAGCGTAGAGCTGGACAGGGCGGTATCTGGCTACACCTTC	TRBV5-6	.	TRBJ1-2	TRBD1
CSVERNGEQYF	TGCAGCGTTGAGCGGAACGGCGAGCAGTACTTC	TRBV29-1	few	TRBJ2-7	.
CASSVGASPLHF	TGTGCCAGCAGTGTGGGGGCTTCACCCCTCCACTTT	TRBV2	few	TRBJ1-6	.
CASSLGPDSYEQYF	TGTGCTAGCAGCTTAGGACCCGACAGCTACGAGCAGTACTTC	TRBV7-7	few	TRBJ2-7	.
CASSGGDAGDEQFF	TGTGCCAGCAGCGGCGGGGACGCTGGGGATGAGCAGTTCTTC	TRBV9	.	TRBJ2-1	.
CASSLGTYEQYF	TGCGCCAGCAGCTTGGGGACCTACGAGCAGTACTTC	TRBV5-1	.	TRBJ2-7	.
CASSSDRAVNYGYTF	TGTGCCAGCAGTTCTGACAGAGCAGTGAACTATGGCTACACCTTC	TRBV6-5	.	TRBJ1-2	.
CASSVTSPPEAFF	TGTGCCAGCAGTGTTACGTCCCCACCCGAAGCTTTCTTT	TRBV2	.	TRBJ1-1	.
CASSLINYEQYF	TGTGCCAGCAGCTTAATCAACTACGAGCAGTACTTC	TRBV7-2	few	TRBJ2-7	.
CASSRDETQYF	TGTGCCAGCAGCCGCGATGAGACCCAGTACTTC	TRBV7-9	.	TRBJ2-5	.
CASTGVDTGTEGVNEQFF	TGTGCCAGCACGGGGGTGGATACCGGGACAGAGGGTGTGAATGAGCAGTTCTTC	TRBV19	medium-sized	TRBJ2-1	.
CASSGTSGGNYNEQFF	TGTGCCAGCAGCGGGACTAGCGGGGGGAACTACAATGAGCAGTTCTTC	TRBV27	few	TRBJ2-1	TRBD2
CASSHGWKKLFF	TGTGCCAGCAGCCACGGGTGGAAAAAACTGTTTTTT	TRBV11-2	.	TRBJ1-4	.
CASSFQITGELFF	TGTGCCAGCAGTTTCCAGATAACCGGGGAGCTGTTTTTT	TRBV27	.	TRBJ2-2	.
CASTERLALTETQYF	TGTGCCAGTACCGAGAGACTAGCCCTGACAGAGACCCAGTACTTC	TRBV19	few	TRBJ2-5	TRBD2
CAAGDIAKNIQYF	TGTGCCGCAGGGGATATCGCCAAAAACATTCAGTACTTC	TRBV5-6	.	TRBJ2-4	.
CAIMGFGDEQYF	TGTGCCATCATGGGATTCGGGGACGAGCAGTACTTC	TRBV10-3	.	TRBJ2-7	.
CATSRGNTGVWPQHF	TGTGCCACCAGCAGGGGAAACACAGGGGTTTGGCCCCAGCATTTT	TRBV15	.	TRBJ1-5	TRBD1
CASSPTGGPYEQYF	TGCGCCAGCAGCCCGACAGGGGGCCCCTACGAGCAGTACTTC	TRBV5-1	.	TRBJ2-7	TRBD1
CASSLAVTGFNEKLFF	TGTGCCAGCAGCTTAGCGGTCACAGGGTTTAATGAAAAACTGTTTTTT	TRBV7-9	.	TRBJ1-4	.
CASSQEWRVGWETQYF	TGTGCCAGCAGCCAAGAATGGAGGGTTGGATGGGAGACCCAGTACTTC	TRBV14	.	TRBJ2-5	.
CASSLRRDLRCNEQFF	TGTGCCAGCAGCTTAAGGCGAGACCTCCGGTGCAATGAGCAGTTCTTC	TRBV7-9	.	TRBJ2-1	.
CASSYSVVLYGYTF	TGTGCCAGCAGTTACTCTGTGGTTCTCTATGGCTACACCTTC	TRBV6-6	.	TRBJ1-2	.
CASRPTADNTEAFF	TGCGCCAGCAGACCGACGGCGGACAACACTGAAGCTTTCTTT	TRBV5-1	.	TRBJ1-1	.
CSVEDRRTGIYGYTF	TGCAGCGTTGAAGATCGTCGGACAGGCATCTATGGCTACACCTTC	TRBV29-1	.	TRBJ1-2	TRBD1
CASSPGAGGTEAFF	TGTGCCAGCAGCCCGGGGGCGGGTGGCACTGAAGCTTTCTTT	TRBV6-5	.	TRBJ1-1	.
CSVEGTDSYEQYF	TGCAGCGTTGAAGGCACAGACTCCTACGAGCAGTACTTC	TRBV29-1	.	TRBJ2-7	.
CSVAFWAAQQETQYF	TGCAGCGTCGCGTTTTGGGCAGCTCAACAGGAGACCCAGTACTTC	TRBV29-1	.	TRBJ2-5	.
CASRRQGNQPQHF	TGTGCCAGTAGGAGACAGGGGAATCAGCCCCAGCATTTT	TRBV19	few	TRBJ1-5	TRBD1
CASSTGTGGIDEQYF	TGTGCCAGTAGTACAGGGACAGGGGGCATCGACGAGCAGTACTTC	TRBV19	.	TRBJ2-7	TRBD1
CAISESAGHGYTF	TGTGCCATCAGTGAGTCCGCAGGGCATGGCTACACCTTC	TRBV10-3	.	TRBJ1-2	.
CAWSPTPRTGQNTEAFF	TGTGCCTGGAGTCCGACCCCTAGGACAGGGCAGAACACTGAAGCTTTCTTT	TRBV30	.	TRBJ1-1	TRBD1